The present entry profiles one T cell receptor beta chain with its context. Methods used by the authors: By means of reference gene primer amplification, nucleated cell counts were estimated. Some clones are missing from TCRdb's copy, which holds only in-frame ones; the method was immunoSEQ multiplex PCR. V, J and clone size reflect that table, while D and trimming were determined from the DNA. Seen here are under 50,000 clones, 90% observed once, and the top ten hold around 20%. The CDR3 contains 11 residues. V lost 5 bases and J 6 bases, leaving 5 bases between the germline ends. CDR1 is SEHNR and CDR2 is FQNEAQ in the germline V gene (reference sequence). This entry belongs to a study of blood T cell repertoires in COVID-19. Overall study context: Samples representing acute and convalescent COVID-19 were sourced from the United States, Italy and Spain. PBMCs, B-cell-depleted T cells, or T cells were the source of the cDNA or gDNA that made up the material.

The chain uses TRBV7-9 and TRBJ2-1; D unresolved. Sequenced: peripheral blood. The TCR originated in a man aged 65 to 85 with active COVID-19. CDR3 amino acids: CASSLLNEQFF. CDR3 DNA: TGTGCCAGCAGCCTCCTCAATGAGCAGTTCTTC.